The 28 T cell receptor beta chains below all came from one sample that was sequenced in a study of blood T cell repertoires in COVID-19. The table came from immunoSEQ multiplex PCR; TCRdb's copy has only in-frame clones and leaves some out. Counted here are approximately 230,000 clones, approximately 91% occurring once; the ten biggest clones make up 2% to 2.5%. The sample was peripheral blood. The receptor source for this set is a middle-aged woman who had recovered from COVID-19.

This chain links TRBV7-2 with TRBJ2-5, with 9 bases fitting TRBD2. With 9 bases clipped from V and 4 bases from J, the junction kept 6 bases outside the gene matches. CDR3 length: 13 amino acids. Germline CDR1 is SGHTA and CDR2 is FQGNSA. The DNA of the CDR3 is TGTGCCAGTAGCGGGAGAACTGGAGAGACCCAGTACTTC. Protein sequence: CASSGRTGETQYF.

This chain connects TRBV28 to TRBJ2-2; 8 positions agree with TRBD2. The CDR3 runs to 17 residues. The ends lost 4 bases at V and 6 bases at J; junction bases unmatched: 13. CDR1 MDHEN and CDR2 SYDVKM come from the germline V gene. DNA for the CDR3: TGTGCCAGCAGTTCGGGAGGGCTTTCCTTCGGGGCCGGGGAGCTGTTTTTT. Its protein is CASSSGGLSFGAGELFF.

Here the CDR3 DNA reads TGCGCCAGCAGCTTGGGGTTCTCGTCTACTATCTACGAGCAGTACTTC. Translation: CASSLGFSSTIYEQYF. The chain employs TRBV5-1 and TRBJ2-7; D not resolved. Germline V CDR1 and CDR2: SGHRS, YFSETQ. The length of the CDR3 is 16 residues. V lost 0 bases, J lost 3 bases, and 16 bases lay in between.

The gene calls are TRBV5-4 and TRBJ2-6; 7 bases are a match to TRBD1. V lost 4 bases to trimming and J lost 2 bases; unmatched junction nucleotides: 9. The CDR3 is 17 amino acids. Germline CDR1 reads SGHNT; CDR2 reads YYREEE (reference sequence). DNA for the CDR3: TGTGCCAGCAGCCCGTCGGACAGGCGTGCTGGGGCCAACGTCCTGACTTTC. As protein: CASSPSDRRAGANVLTF. Full variable domain (remainder filled in from reference TRBV5-4 and TRBJ2-6): ETGVTQSPTHLIKTRGQQVTLRCSSQSGHNTVSWYQQALGQGPQFIFQYYREEENGRGNFPPRFSGLQFPNYSSELNVNALELDDSALYLCASSPSDRRAGANVLTFGAGSRLTVL.

A few counts support this clone. This chain joins TRBV7-9 and TRBJ1-2; possibly TRBD1 for D (6 bases). CDR3 size: 14 residues. Trimming cost V 7 bases and J 4 bases, with 16 bases left between them. In germline, CDR1 is SEHNR, CDR2 FQNEAQ (reference sequence). The CDR3 coding sequence is TGTGCCAGCAACCGGGACGCCAGGGGCTATGGCTACACCTTC. This encodes CASNRDARGYGYTF.

CDR3 amino acids: CASSYHLQGSSGNTIYF. The CDR3 bases are TGTGCCAGCAGTTACCATCTTCAGGGGTCCTCTGGAAACACCATATATTTT. V usage is TRBV6-2 or TRBV6-3 and J usage is TRBJ1-3; D perhaps matches TRBD1 (6 bases). V shed 2 bases and J shed 0 bases, with 14 bases lying between them. This CDR3 is 17 amino acids long. The germline V gene has CDR1 MNHEY and CDR2 SVGEGT.

V is TRBV27 and J is TRBJ2-7; 7 bases are a match to TRBD1. The CDR3 contains 14 residues. The V segment lost 5 bases and the J segment 6 bases; nucleotides outside the gene matches: 10. CDR1 and CDR2 from the germline V gene are MNHEY and SMNVEV (reference sequence). This CDR3 reads CASSLTTGSSEQYF. In DNA, the CDR3 is TGTGCCAGCAGTCTGACGACAGGGTCGAGCGAGCAGTACTTC.

The gene calls are TRBV28 and TRBJ1-5; 10 bases line up with TRBD1. V shed 7 bases and J 6 bases; nucleotides not matched to a gene: 9. CDR3 length: 15 amino acids. Germline loops: CDR1 MDHEN, CDR2 SYDVKM. CDR3 DNA sequence: TGTGCCAGCACCGCTGGACAGGGGGGGCCTCAGCCCCAGCATTTT. The encoded protein is CASTAGQGGPQPQHF.

V and J are TRBV6-6 and TRBJ2-7; a weak D match, TRBD2 (5 bases). Germline V gene data show CDR1 as MNHNY and CDR2 as SVGAGI (reference sequence). This CDR3 is 16 amino acids long. The V gene lost 6 bases and the J gene lost 0 bases, with 18 bases spanning the gap. Here the CDR3 reads CASSESSGWPSYEQYF. Here the CDR3 DNA reads TGTGCCAGCAGCGAATCATCGGGGTGGCCCTCCTACGAGCAGTACTTC.

V and J are TRBV12-3 or TRBV12-4 and TRBJ2-1, with D possibly being TRBD2 (6 bases). The CDR3 is made up of 13 amino acids. V was clipped by 6 bases and J by 3 bases, with 9 bases between them. CDR3 nucleotides: TGTGCCAGCAGCCGGGACTTCTACAATGAGCAGTTCTTC. Protein: CASSRDFYNEQFF.

V gene TRBV3-1 (or the pseudogene TRBV3-2) combines with J gene TRBJ1-2; D is unclear. Germline assignment: CDR1 LGHDT and CDR2 YNNKEL (reference sequence). Trimming left V 0 bases short and J 4 bases short, with 6 bases between. The CDR3 consists of 13 residues. CDR3 nucleotides: TGTGCCAGCAGCCAAGAGTCAGTCTATGGCTACACCTTC. Translation gives CASSQESVYGYTF.

The chain couples TRBV27 to TRBJ1-4; D possibly corresponds to TRBD1 (5 bases). Germline-derived CDR1 and CDR2 are MNHEY and SMNVEV (reference sequence). The V gene lost 8 bases and the J gene lost 3 bases, with 10 bases spanning the gap. CDR3 length: 13 residues. In DNA, the CDR3 is TGTGCCAGCCCTCAGGGCCCTAATGAAAAACTGTTTTTT. Encoded protein: CASPQGPNEKLFF.

The CDR3 nucleotides read TGCGCCAGCAGCTTGGTAGGGACTAGCTCGACTAGCACAGATACGCAGTATTTT. This encodes CASSLVGTSSTSTDTQYF. The chain is built from TRBV5-1 and TRBJ2-3; 9 bases line up with TRBD2. Per the germline V gene, CDR1 is SGHRS and CDR2 is YFSETQ. CDR3 length equals 18 residues. V lost 0 bases to trimming and J lost 0 bases; unmatched junction nucleotides: 8.

The chain recombines TRBV7-2 with TRBJ2-4; D is possibly TRBD2 (6 bases). V lost 3 bases, J lost 1 base, and 22 bases lay in between. CDR1 is SGHTA, CDR2 FQGNSA, per germline. The CDR3 has 19 residues. In nucleotides, the CDR3 is TGTGCCAGCAGCTTCACACATACAGCGATAGGAGGGGCCAAAAACATTCAGTACTTC. It yields the protein CASSFTHTAIGGAKNIQYF.

This chain links TRBV7-2 with TRBJ1-2; 9 positions match TRBD1. The CDR3 spans 17 residues. The trim removed 5 bases at V and 0 bases at J, leaving 10 bases unmatched. Germline V gives CDR1 SGHTA, CDR2 FQGNSA. As DNA, the CDR3 is TGTGCCAGCAGCGCGCATACAGGGGGCTTAGCTAACTATGGCTACACCTTC. Translating gives CASSAHTGGLANYGYTF. The complete variable domain, with remaining parts taken from reference TRBV7-2 and TRBJ1-2, reads GAGVSQSPSNKVTEKGKDVELRCDPISGHTALYWYRQSLGQGLEFLIYFQGNSAPDKSGLPSDRFSAERTGGSVSTLTIQRTQQEDSAVYLCASSAHTGGLANYGYTFGSGTRLTVV.

This rearrangement joins TRBV9 to TRBJ2-5; 11 positions match TRBD2. The CDR3 contains 16 residues. Germline CDR1 and CDR2: SGDLS and YYNGEE. The trim removed 0 bases at V and 3 bases at J, leaving 4 bases unmatched. CDR3 sequence reads: CASSVGASGGKETQYF. For the CDR3, the DNA is TGTGCCAGCAGCGTAGGGGCTAGCGGGGGGAAAGAGACCCAGTACTTC.

The rearrangement joins TRBV19 to TRBJ1-5, with D hard to call. The CDR3 totals 12 residues. In germline, CDR1 is LNHDA, CDR2 SQIVND (reference sequence). V was trimmed by 5 bases and J by 7 bases, leaving 9 bases between them. The CDR3 region is CASSPTGQPQHF. The CDR3 bases are TGTGCCAGTAGTCCGACGGGGCAGCCCCAGCATTTT.

This clone was seen once. The chain links TRBV29-1 to TRBJ1-3, with TRBD1 identical over 8 bases. Germline values: CDR1 SQVTM, CDR2 ANQGSEA. The V and J ends lost 6 bases and 4 bases, in that order; junction bases with no gene match: 17. The CDR3 loop spans 17 amino acids. CDR3 residues: CSVRTYPRGRAGNTIYF. In nucleotides, the CDR3 is TGCAGCGTCCGAACCTACCCCAGGGGGCGAGCCGGAAACACCATATATTTT. Full variable domain (outside the CDR3, taken from reference TRBV29-1 and TRBJ1-3): SAVISQKPSRDICQRGTSLTIQCQVDSQVTMMFWYRQQPGQSLTLIATANQGSEATYESGFVIDKFPISRPNLTFSTLTVSNMSPEDSSIYLCSVRTYPRGRAGNTIYFGEGSWLTVV.

In DNA, the CDR3 is TGTGCCACCAGTGATCCAATCGGGGGGGCGTATGGCTACACCTTC. Translating gives CATSDPIGGAYGYTF. The genes are TRBV24-1 and TRBJ1-2, with TRBD1 as a possible D gene (6 bases). CDR1 is KGHDR and CDR2 is SFDVKD in the germline V gene. This CDR3 comprises 15 residues. V was clipped by 3 bases and J by 5 bases, with 15 bases between them.

This clone occurred a few times. The genes are TRBV20-1 and TRBJ2-7; TRBD2 is a possible D gene (6 bases). Germline values: CDR1 DFQATT, CDR2 SNEGSKA (reference sequence). This CDR3 has 13 residues. V was shortened by 3 bases and J by 4 bases, with 13 bases between the two germline ends. CDR3 bases: TGCAGTGCTAGTTTTTGGGGAGGATACGAGCAGTACTTC. Its translation: CSASFWGGYEQYF.

This clone was recorded once. This rearrangement joins TRBV9 to TRBJ2-3; 9 positions agree with TRBD2. V was pared by 1 base and J by 3 bases, with 9 bases of the junction left unmatched. Germline-derived CDR1 and CDR2 are SGDLS and YYNGEE. The CDR3 is 17 residues long. The CDR3 nucleotides are TGTGCCAGCAGCGTACCCTTGCGGGAGGGAGGAACAGATACGCAGTATTTT. Its translation is CASSVPLREGGTDTQYF. Together with reference TRBV9 and TRBJ2-3, the CDR3 gives the full variable domain: DSGVTQTPKHLITATGQRVTLRCSPRSGDLSVYWYQQSLDQGLQFLIQYYNGEERAKGNILERFSAQQFPDLHSELNLSSLELGDSALYFCASSVPLREGGTDTQYFGPGTRLTVL.

This clone was seen just once. The V and J genes are TRBV7-2 and TRBJ1-2; D uncertain. Germline CDR1 and CDR2: SGHTA and FQGNSA. Deletions cut 1 base from V and 5 bases from J, with 17 bases between. CDR3 length: 16 residues. The chain's CDR3 is CASSLGTAAGRYGYTF. The CDR3 DNA reads as TGTGCCAGCAGCTTAGGGACCGCAGCTGGGAGGTATGGCTACACCTTC.

This chain links TRBV30 with TRBJ1-2, with 8 bases that match TRBD1. The V and J ends lost 7 bases and 5 bases, in that order; junction bases with no gene match: 15. The CDR3 contains 15 residues. Germline-derived CDR1 and CDR2 are GTSNPN and SVGIG (reference sequence). CDR3 in amino acids: CASLPDRGSSYGYTF. CDR3 DNA: TGTGCCTCCTTACCTGACAGGGGAAGTAGTTATGGCTACACCTTC.

V is TRBV6-5 and J is TRBJ2-4; D call uncertain. CDR1 is MNHEY and CDR2 is SVGAGI in the germline V gene. V was clipped by 4 bases and J by 7 bases, with 17 bases between them. The CDR3 is 15 amino acids. The CDR3 DNA reads TGTGCCAGCAGTTTACCCGGAACACCCAGGAACATTCAGTACTTC. As protein: CASSLPGTPRNIQYF.

The CDR3 loop is CASSPIQGPQPQHF. In DNA form, the CDR3 reads TGTGCCAGCAGCCCCATCCAGGGCCCGCAGCCCCAGCATTTT. This chain connects TRBV6-5 to TRBJ1-5, with a tentative D call TRBD1 (5 bases). The CDR3 loop spans 14 amino acids. V was clipped by 6 bases and J by 7 bases, with 16 bases between them. Germline V CDR1 and CDR2: MNHEY, SVGAGI.

This rearrangement joins TRBV3-1 (or the pseudogene TRBV3-2) to TRBJ2-3; 9 nucleotides match TRBD2. The germline V gene encodes CDR1 LGHDT and CDR2 YNNKEL (reference sequence). There are 22 residues in the CDR3. Trimming at V came to 3 bases and at J to 1 base, leaving 23 bases not matched to a gene. The CDR3 reads CASSHYGGAGGPRSGGTDTQYF. For the CDR3, the DNA is TGTGCCAGCAGCCACTACGGGGGAGCGGGGGGTCCTCGGAGTGGGGGCACAGATACGCAGTATTTT.

The chain links TRBV7-9 to TRBJ2-2; D gene ambiguous. Germline V gene lookup returns CDR1 SEHNR and CDR2 FQNEAQ (reference sequence). Trimming pared 5 bases from V and 12 bases from J, leaving 10 bases between. The CDR3 contains 11 residues. This CDR3 reads CASSLEVKLFF. Written as DNA, the CDR3 is TGTGCCAGCAGCCTCGAGGTGAAGCTGTTTTTT.

The genes are TRBV29-1 and TRBJ1-5; the D gene is possibly TRBD1 (6 bases). The CDR3 totals 18 residues. Trimming cost V 1 base and J 0 bases, with 19 bases left between them. Germline V CDR1 and CDR2: SQVTM, ANQGSEA. The CDR3 DNA sequence: TGCAGCGTTGAAGTAGAATCAGGGGCGGCGGGTAGCAATCAGCCCCAGCATTTT. Translated, it gives CSVEVESGAAGSNQPQHF.